Here is one T cell receptor (beta chain) with its context. As yet, its antigen is unknown. This record belongs to a study of T cell responses to AZD1222 COVID-19 vaccine. General study results and limits: In a largely white British group with more females than males, clonal diversity was possibly underestimated. Samples come after the peak T cell response, not at day 14. The reported proportion of spike-specific TCRs targeting unmutated variant regions was nearly half.

With 1 base removed from V and 1 base from J, the gap between germline ends came to 10 bases. CDR3 size: 15 residues. CDR1 and CDR2 from the germline V gene are MDHEN and SYDVKM. Here immunoSEQ multiplex PCR was the method, and the copy in TCRdb shows in-frame clones only, minus some. This sample carries approximately 110,000 clones, about 91% of them seen once, and the ten largest clones take over 4.5%. This sample comprised peripheral blood, obtained on day 0 of AZD1222 vaccination. The clonotype was recovered from an adult in good health. The chain carries TRBV28 and TRBJ2-5; D remains ambiguous. Here the CDR3 reads CASSLLGPFQETQYF. The CDR3, as DNA: TGTGCCAGCAGTTTATTAGGGCCGTTCCAAGAGACCCAGTACTTC.